Presented here are 30 T cell receptor beta chains from one specimen sequenced in a study of siplizumab effects on memory and regulatory T cells. The method was immunoSEQ multiplex PCR; TCRdb's version includes in-frame clones alone and lacks a portion of them. The table lists about 110,000 clones, about 92% of them singletons. Input material: CD4+ T cells sorted from blood. The receptors derive from a human donor in good health.

V usage is TRBV4-2 and J usage is TRBJ1-4; weak D call: TRBD1 (5 bases). The CDR3 sequence is 12 residues long. V lost 5 bases to trimming and J lost 11 bases, with 12 bases between them. CDR1 LGHNA and CDR2 YNFKEQ come from the germline V gene. CDR3 nucleotides: TGTGCCAGCAGCTTTACCGACAGCAAACTGTTTTTT. Translated: CASSFTDSKLFF.

The J gene is TRBJ1-2, the V gene TRBV11-2; D remains ambiguous. This CDR3 spans 15 amino acids. Germline V gene sequence: CDR1 SGHAT, CDR2 FQNNGV. The V end lost 1 base, the J end lost 5 bases, and 14 bases lay between the germline ends. The CDR3 loop is CASSLAPGPEYGYTF. As DNA, the CDR3 is TGTGCCAGCAGCTTAGCCCCGGGCCCTGAATATGGCTACACCTTC.

V is TRBV6-5 and J is TRBJ1-5; 7 bases align to TRBD1. This CDR3 spans 14 amino acids. With 6 bases clipped from V and 3 bases from J, the junction kept 5 bases outside the gene matches. The germline gives CDR1 MNHEY, CDR2 SVGAGI. CDR3 nucleotide sequence: TGTGCCAGCAGACCCGGACAGGACAATCAGCCCCAGCATTTT. Its translation is CASRPGQDNQPQHF.

This sequence joins TRBV19 and TRBJ2-7, with 10 bases identical to TRBD1. The CDR3 is made up of 15 amino acids. Per the germline V gene, CDR1 is LNHDA and CDR2 is SQIVND (reference sequence). V lost 5 bases to trimming and J lost 5 bases; unmatched junction nucleotides: 9. CDR3 bases: TGTGCCAGTAGTCCCCGACAGGGGGCGAAGAACGAGCAGTACTTC. Its translation: CASSPRQGAKNEQYF.

V and J are TRBV5-1 and TRBJ1-5; 8 bases align to TRBD1. The trim removed 4 bases at V and 4 bases at J, leaving 7 bases unmatched. CDR3 length equals 15 residues. Germline V gene data show CDR1 as SGHRS and CDR2 as YFSETQ. In DNA form, the CDR3 reads TGCGCCAGCAGCCCCGGGACAGGAGAAAATCAGCCCCAGCATTTT. Encoded protein: CASSPGTGENQPQHF. The variable domain in full, completed from reference TRBV5-1 and TRBJ1-5, reads KAGVTQTPRYLIKTRGQQVTLSCSPISGHRSVSWYQQTPGQGLQFLFEYFSETQRNKGNFPGRFSGRQFSNSRSEMNVSTLELGDSALYLCASSPGTGENQPQHFGDGTRLSIL.

The J gene is TRBJ2-1, the V gene TRBV7-2; 9 bases fit TRBD2. Germline V gene lookup returns CDR1 SGHTA and CDR2 FQGNSA. The CDR3 extends over 13 amino acids. V dropped 9 bases and J dropped 5; count of bases not matched to a gene: 5. CDR3 loop: CARRERGDNEQFF. CDR3 sequence (DNA): TGTGCCAGGAGGGAGCGGGGGGACAATGAGCAGTTCTTC.

The V gene is TRBV7-2, the J gene TRBJ1-1, with D unclear. CDR3 length: 13 residues. V shed 1 base and J shed 5 bases, with 8 bases lying between them. The germline CDR1 and CDR2 sequences are SGHTA and FQGNSA. CDR3 coding DNA: TGTGCCAGCAGCTTAGTTCAGTCGACTGAAGCTTTCTTT. This codes for CASSLVQSTEAFF.

This clone was recorded only once. The chain recombines TRBV6-5 with TRBJ2-7; the match to TRBD2 covers 7 bases. The CDR3 loop spans 15 amino acids. Trimming took 0 bases from V and 1 from J; bases not matched to a gene: 3. Germline CDR1 reads MNHEY; CDR2 reads SVGAGI. The CDR3 is CASSYSAGVSYEQYF. The CDR3 coding sequence is TGTGCCAGCAGTTACTCCGCGGGAGTATCCTACGAGCAGTACTTC.

This clone appeared a single time. The CDR3 region is CASSLADRVESDTQYF. In nucleotides, the CDR3 is TGCGCCAGCAGCTTAGCGGACAGGGTCGAGTCAGATACGCAGTATTTT. The gene calls are TRBV5-1 and TRBJ2-3, with 8 bases aligning to TRBD1. The CDR3 runs to 16 residues. Per the germline V gene, CDR1 is SGHRS and CDR2 is YFSETQ. The V gene end was trimmed by 2 bases and the J gene end by 4 bases; junction bases not matched to a gene: 9.

In its sample, this clone was seen once. The chain has TRBV19 and TRBJ2-3; D is unresolved. Germline V gene sequence: CDR1 LNHDA, CDR2 SQIVND (reference sequence). The CDR3 has 14 amino acids. The V end lost 10 bases, the J end lost 1 base, and 15 bases lay between the germline ends. The CDR3 region is CATTEQGGTDTQYF. For the CDR3, the DNA is TGTGCCACCACGGAGCAAGGAGGCACAGATACGCAGTATTTT. Complete variable domain (other parts from reference TRBV19 and TRBJ2-3): DGGITQSPKYLFRKEGQNVTLSCEQNLNHDAMYWYRQDPGQGLRLIYYSQIVNDFQKGDIAEGYSVSREKKESFPLTVTSAQKNPTAFYLCATTEQGGTDTQYFGPGTRLTVL.

This chain uses TRBV27 with TRBJ2-5; maybe TRBD2 (5 bases). Matching the DNA end better, TRBJ2-7 makes the J call doubtful. The CDR3 loop spans 14 amino acids. In germline, CDR1 is MNHEY, CDR2 SMNVEV (reference sequence). This CDR3 is CASSSGLSSYEQYF. The CDR3 DNA sequence: TGTGCCAGCAGTTCCGGACTTAGCTCCTACGAGCAGTACTTC.

The CDR3 DNA follows: TGTGCCAGCAGCCCCGGGACAGGGGGCCACTATGGCTACACCTTC. It yields the protein CASSPGTGGHYGYTF. V gene TRBV7-2 combines with J gene TRBJ1-2; 12 positions agree with TRBD1. Germline V gene sequence: CDR1 SGHTA, CDR2 FQGNSA. V lost 5 bases and J lost 3; bases outside the gene matches: 4. This CDR3 has 15 residues. Combining the CDR3 with reference TRBV7-2 and TRBJ1-2 gives the whole variable domain GAGVSQSPSNKVTEKGKDVELRCDPISGHTALYWYRQSLGQGLEFLIYFQGNSAPDKSGLPSDRFSAERTGGSVSTLTIQRTQQEDSAVYLCASSPGTGGHYGYTFGSGTRLTVV.

CDR3 sequence reads: CASSLQGTGELFF. The CDR3 bases are TGTGCCAGCAGTTTACAGGGCACCGGGGAGCTGTTTTTT. The chain is built from TRBV27 and TRBJ2-2, with D maybe TRBD1 (5 bases). Germline-derived CDR1 and CDR2 are MNHEY and SMNVEV (reference sequence). The ends were cut back, 2 bases at V and 4 bases at J, with 5 bases in the middle. The CDR3 contains 13 residues.

The genes are TRBV19 and TRBJ1-1; D unresolved. CDR1 is LNHDA, CDR2 SQIVND, per germline (reference sequence). V dropped 7 bases and J dropped 1 base, with 16 bases sitting between them. This CDR3 is 15 amino acids long. In nucleotides, the CDR3 is TGTGCCAGTACCCCAGACCCCACAAGGAACACTGAAGCTTTCTTT. Residues: CASTPDPTRNTEAFF.

This sequence joins TRBV29-1 and TRBJ2-7; tentative D call: TRBD1 (6 bases). With 6 bases removed from V and 7 bases from J, the gap between germline ends came to 16 bases. The length of the CDR3 is 12 residues. CDR1 and CDR2 (germline): SQVTM, ANQGSEA. The chain's CDR3 is CSVAYPGEEQYF. The DNA for the CDR3 is TGCAGCGTCGCCTACCCAGGGGAAGAGCAGTACTTC.

The rearrangement links TRBV28 to TRBJ1-4; 10 nucleotides agree with TRBD1. The trim removed 10 bases at V and 8 bases at J, leaving 16 bases unmatched. Germline lookup yields CDR1 MDHEN and CDR2 SYDVKM. CDR3 length: 16 residues. This CDR3 reads CATLNLPGTGDEKLFF. In DNA form, the CDR3 reads TGTGCCACCCTCAACCTTCCCGGGACAGGGGACGAAAAACTGTTTTTT.

The J gene is TRBJ2-7, the V gene TRBV2; no definite D call. The germline V and J ends were trimmed by 6 bases and 5 bases, with 5 bases remaining between them. This CDR3 spans 10 amino acids. Germline CDR1 is SNHLY and CDR2 is FYNNEI. In DNA, the CDR3 is TGTGCCAGCAGCGGAAACGAGCAGTACTTC. Amino acid sequence: CASSGNEQYF.

This clone is a singleton in its sample. V is TRBV4-1 and J is TRBJ2-5; D gene ambiguous. The CDR3 length is 15 residues. V lost 3 bases and J 5 bases, leaving 16 bases between the germline ends. Germline V gene sequence: CDR1 MGHRA, CDR2 YSYEKL. The CDR3 bases are TGCGCCAGCAGCCACGGAAACAGTGGTAGGGAGACCCAGTACTTC. This gives the protein CASSHGNSGRETQYF.

The V and J genes are TRBV5-1 and TRBJ1-3, with D possibly TRBD1 on 5 matching bases. The CDR3 runs 17 residues. The V gene's germline CDR1 is SGHRS and CDR2 YFSETQ. The V end was cut by 0 bases, the J end by 0 bases, with 13 bases between. CDR3 bases: TGCGCCAGCAGCTTGGAGGGGAGGGTCAGCTCTGGAAACACCATATATTTT. Residues: CASSLEGRVSSGNTIYF.

The chain has TRBV30 and TRBJ1-4, with a weak D call TRBD1 (6 bases). Germline V CDR1 and CDR2: GTSNPN, SVGIG (reference sequence). The CDR3 totals 17 residues. V lost 3 bases to trimming and J lost 8 bases, with 25 bases between them. CDR3 DNA: TGTGCCTGGAGCGTCGGGACAAGTTCCCGCAAATGGGAAAAACTGTTTTTT. Translation gives CAWSVGTSSRKWEKLFF.

The CDR3 sequence is CASSQWTGEEKLFF. For the CDR3, the DNA is TGTGCCAGCAGCCAATGGACAGGGGAGGAAAAACTGTTTTTT. This chain joins TRBV14 and TRBJ1-4, with 9 bases matching TRBD1. The junction had 3 bases not matched to a gene; V was cut back by 2 bases and J by 8 bases. The CDR3 runs to 14 residues. Germline CDR1 reads SGHDN; CDR2 reads FVKESK.

The V call is TRBV5-1, the J call TRBJ2-1, with 11 bases that match TRBD2. The junction had 8 bases not matched to a gene; V was cut back by 2 bases and J by 7 bases. Germline V CDR1 and CDR2: SGHRS, YFSETQ. The CDR3 length is 16 residues. The CDR3 DNA follows: TGCGCCAGCAGCTTAGTAGCGGGGGGGCCAGGGAATGAGCAGTTCTTC. Translating it yields CASSLVAGGPGNEQFF. The full variable domain, in which reference TRBV5-1 and TRBJ2-1 provide the parts outside the CDR3, is KAGVTQTPRYLIKTRGQQVTLSCSPISGHRSVSWYQQTPGQGLQFLFEYFSETQRNKGNFPGRFSGRQFSNSRSEMNVSTLELGDSALYLCASSLVAGGPGNEQFFGPGTRLTVL.

V is TRBV6-1 and J is TRBJ2-5, with D possibly TRBD1 on 6 matching bases. The germline gives CDR1 MNHNS, CDR2 SASEGT. The CDR3 has 15 residues. V was cut by 5 bases and J by 1 base, with 14 bases left in between. CDR3 loop: CASSPRTDSQETQYF. The CDR3 coding sequence is TGTGCCAGCAGTCCCCGGACAGATTCCCAAGAGACCCAGTACTTC.

J is TRBJ2-7 and V is TRBV7-8; TRBD1 agrees at 11 bases. CDR3 length: 16 residues. The germline V gene encodes CDR1 SGHVS and CDR2 FQNEAQ. The trim removed 5 bases at V and 1 base at J, leaving 7 bases unmatched. This chain's CDR3 is CASSARDRGSSYEQYF. The CDR3 DNA follows: TGTGCCAGCAGCGCGAGGGACAGGGGGTCTTCCTACGAGCAGTACTTC.

This sequence joins TRBV7-9 and TRBJ1-1, with D hard to call. The germline CDR1 and CDR2 sequences are SEHNR and FQNEAQ (reference sequence). The CDR3 sequence is 14 residues long. V was clipped by 3 bases and J by 1 base, with 9 bases between them. The CDR3 DNA reads as TGTGCCAGCAGCTTCGAGGGAACGAACACTGAAGCTTTCTTT. It is translated as CASSFEGTNTEAFF.

The chain combines TRBV29-1 with TRBJ2-3; D gene uncertain. V dropped 3 bases and J dropped 4 bases, with 11 bases sitting between them. CDR1 is SQVTM and CDR2 is ANQGSEA in the germline V gene. The CDR3 is 13 residues long. DNA for the CDR3: TGCAGCGTTGACGAGGTAGTAGCAGATACGCAGTATTTT. Residues: CSVDEVVADTQYF.

This chain joins TRBV5-6 and TRBJ1-3; a possible D gene is TRBD1 (5 bases). The germline CDR1 and CDR2 sequences are SGHDT and YYEEEE. CDR3 length: 14 residues. Deletions cut 3 bases from V and 3 bases from J, with 10 bases between. CDR3 bases: TGTGCCAGCAGCTCCCCAGGGCTTGGAAACACCATATATTTT. Translation gives CASSSPGLGNTIYF.

The CDR3 loop is CASSYSTGTGELFF. DNA for the CDR3: TGTGCCAGCAGTTACTCAACGGGTACCGGGGAGCTGTTTTTT. The chain combines TRBV6-5 with TRBJ2-2; D gene uncertain. From germline, CDR1 is MNHEY and CDR2 SVGAGI. CDR3 length equals 14 residues. V dropped 0 bases and J dropped 5 bases, with 7 bases sitting between them.

The V call is TRBV30, the J call TRBJ2-2, with D unclear. Germline V CDR1 and CDR2: GTSNPN, SVGIG (reference sequence). V was cut by 5 bases and J by 4 bases, with 5 bases left in between. The CDR3 spans 11 residues. In nucleotides, the CDR3 is TGTGCCTGGGCCCTCACCGGGGAGCTGTTTTTT. This encodes CAWALTGELFF.

The CDR3 nucleotides read TGTGCCAGCGGTACTAGCGGGAGACGGGGTGGGGCCAACGTCCTGACTTTC. This sequence encodes CASGTSGRRGGANVLTF. The rearrangement uses TRBV27 and TRBJ2-6; the match to TRBD2 covers 11 bases. The junction had 9 bases not matched to a gene; V was cut back by 8 bases and J by 3 bases. The CDR3 consists of 17 residues. Germline CDR1 reads MNHEY; CDR2 reads SMNVEV (reference sequence).